A selection of T cell receptor beta chains follows, all from one sample in a study of blood T cell repertoires in COVID-19. The assay was immunoSEQ multiplex PCR, and TCRdb's table has in-frame clones only and misses some. The sample holds roughly 160,000 clones, roughly 80% seen once. The sample consisted of PBMCs or T cells enriched from blood (not recorded which). These receptors were taken from a man aged 50-59 years who had recovered from COVID-19. The CDR3 runs from the conserved cysteine through the conserved F or W. D genes are given only for firm matches. The listing skips clone size in some rows; elsewhere it reads once, few, many or a size class.

V | D | size | CDR3
TRBV28 | - | - | CASSSTGRSGYTF
TRBV3-1/TRBV3-2 | - | - | CASSQEWRAGDTQYF
TRBV5-1 | TRBD1 | - | CASSSGTALYGYTF
TRBV4-3 | TRBD1 | - | CASSQDPGGRGTDTQYF
TRBV11-1 | - | - | CASTGRDTQYF
TRBV25-1 | - | - | CASSEVLSGGISPLHF
TRBV9 | - | once | CASSRMGATEAFF
TRBV6-5 | - | few | CASSYSYQGYGYTF
TRBV11-1 | TRBD1 | once | CASSDRDFGTSEAFF
TRBV30 | TRBD1 | - | CAWRNQGVRIDTQYF
TRBV7-2 | - | - | CASRSDRSNTGELFF
TRBV11-2 | TRBD1 | - | CASSLEGQGGRAGELFF
TRBV12-5 | TRBD2 | - | CASGLSTSGARTDTQYF
TRBV9 | TRBD1 | - | CASSPFQGAARKLFF
TRBV24-1 | - | - | CATSDSMGDPYGYTF
TRBV9 | TRBD1 | - | CASSTTGGPNQPQHF
TRBV19 | TRBD1 | - | CASSRGLHTEAFF
TRBV6-5 | - | - | CASSNPPGTEAFF
TRBV28 | TRBD1 | - | CASSWGQDPYEQYF
TRBV3-1/TRBV3-2 | TRBD2 | - | CASSRPSGGGTYEQYF
TRBV2 | - | - | CASSDVQSLTGNTIYF
TRBV11-2 | - | - | CASSEWQGLAGNTIYF
TRBV19 | - | - | CASSKTGTHGYTF
TRBV6-6 | - | - | CASGGWAEQFF
TRBV12-5 | TRBD1 | - | CASGRDRGNSPLHF
TRBV19 | - | - | CASGKPTGTGNTIYF
TRBV7-9 | - | - | CASSQGYGEAFF
TRBV9 | - | - | CASSHTDSNYGYTF
TRBV3-1/TRBV3-2 | - | once | CASSSGTRRDTQYF
TRBV19 | - | - | CASVDGGLYNSPLHF
TRBV5-4 | - | once | CASSLGSGNTEAFF
TRBV7-9 | - | - | CASSRQGQGMYEQYF
TRBV10-2 | - | - | CASSESKMSSYNEQFF
TRBV4-3 | TRBD1 | - | CASSRDRGPDQPQHF
TRBV19 | TRBD2 | - | CASSIGGMGLAGPLSTQYF
TRBV4-1 | - | once | CASSPIGGGNSPLHF
TRBV4-1 | TRBD1 | - | CASSQPGQGPGGFQHF
TRBV19 | TRBD1 | - | CASSIGWAGGLNTEAFF
TRBV30 | TRBD1 | - | CATQGARGYTF
TRBV12-3/TRBV12-4 | - | - | CASSLSRADTQYF